The source of this T cell receptor beta chain is a study of cytomegalovirus exposure and HLA in healthy donors. Study-wide points: Both high specificity and high sensitivity reportedly marked the classifier's diagnosis of cytomegalovirus status. As was reported, the HLA-A and HLA-B alleles of most subjects were accurately predicted from TCR beta sequences. In an earlier analysis, about 87% or about 30%: the productive usage of most TCR beta V segments. CMV serostatus was the only recorded immune exposure for donors.

PCR primers comprised 60 Vbeta and 13 Jbeta primers. Generated by immunoSEQ multiplex PCR, the TCRdb table keeps only in-frame clones and is missing some. This table has about 190,000 clones, 80% appearing once. Details on this clone: Its antigen is as yet unknown.

V lost 0 bases and J lost 13, with 10 bases in between. Germline assignment: CDR1 MNHNY and CDR2 SVGAGI (reference sequence). The CDR3 has 12 amino acids. This rearrangement joins TRBV6-6 to TRBJ1-5; D is possibly TRBD1 (6 bases). The sequence derives from a middle-aged man in good health and CMV-seropositive. Sequencing was carried out using PBMCs. The CDR3 spells CASSYSPGAQHF. DNA for the CDR3: TGTGCCAGCAGTTACTCACCAGGGGCACAGCATTTT.